This TCR beta chain was recovered during a study of CD8 T cells in Susac syndrome. In blood CD8+ and CD4+ T cells, TCR beta underwent sequencing. Bulk CD8+ and CD4+ cells came from magnetic negative isolation; CD8+ TEMRA by FACS. With random hexamers, reverse transcription was performed on about 0.45 to 1 ug of RNA. TCR beta CDR3 was amplified by immunoSEQ multiplex PCR. This amplification extended across 54 Vbeta and 13 Jbeta segments. TCRdb fed the immunoSEQ multiplex PCR reads into MiXCR, producing one record per CDR3 protein. The sample yields more than 85,000 distinct CDR3 sequences, 96% seen once. The CDR3 length is 14 residues. Germline lookup yields CDR1 SGHRS and CDR2 YFSETQ. V lost 1 base to trimming and J lost 4 bases, with 11 bases between them.

This receptor was obtained from a human donor in good health. The sequencing input was CD4+ T cells from PBMCs. The rearrangement joins TRBV5-1 to TRBJ1-2; possible D gene TRBD1, 5 bases. The DNA for the CDR3 is TGCGCCAGCAGCTTGCAGGCCCAGGGCTATGGCTACACCTTC. It is translated as CASSLQAQGYGYTF.